This TCR beta chain was obtained from a study of siplizumab effects on memory and regulatory T cells. About this clone: Its antigen is not identified.

The germline V gene has CDR1 MDHEN and CDR2 SYDVKM. V lost 7 bases to trimming and J lost 5 bases, with 15 bases between them. There are 14 residues in the CDR3. Each sample had 9.3 x 10^4 or so TCR templates assayed. TCRdb's copy holds only in-frame clones and misses some; the assay was immunoSEQ multiplex PCR. The sample shows over 70,000 clones, over 80% of them seen only once. Findings and caveats of the study: Treatment with siplizumab left mappable alloreactive CD4+ clones averaging roughly 69% Treg-derived, compared with 25% to 30% in controls.

The sequenced sample was CD4+ T cells sorted from blood. This sequence originates from a human donor in good health. V is TRBV28 and J is TRBJ1-5, with D tentatively TRBD1 (6 bases). The CDR3 nucleotides read TGTGCCAGCAACTTGAGGGGGGTCCATCAGCCCCAGCATTTT. It yields the protein CASNLRGVHQPQHF.